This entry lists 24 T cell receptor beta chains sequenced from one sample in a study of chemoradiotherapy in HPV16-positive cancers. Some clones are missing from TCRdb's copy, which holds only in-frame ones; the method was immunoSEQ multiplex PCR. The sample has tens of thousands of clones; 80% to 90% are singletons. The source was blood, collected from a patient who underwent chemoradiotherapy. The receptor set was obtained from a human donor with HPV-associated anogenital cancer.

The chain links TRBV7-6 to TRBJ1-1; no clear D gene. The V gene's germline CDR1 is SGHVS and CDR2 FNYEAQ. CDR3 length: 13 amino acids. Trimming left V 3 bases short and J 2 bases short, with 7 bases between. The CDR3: CASSLSRNTEAFF. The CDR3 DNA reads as TGTGCCAGCAGCTTGAGCCGAAACACTGAAGCTTTCTTT.

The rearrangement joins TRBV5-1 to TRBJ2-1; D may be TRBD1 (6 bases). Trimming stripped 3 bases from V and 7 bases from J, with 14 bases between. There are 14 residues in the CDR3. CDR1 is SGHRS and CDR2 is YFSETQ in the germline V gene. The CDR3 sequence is CASSSGQNTNEQFF. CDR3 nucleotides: TGCGCCAGCAGCTCCGGACAGAATACGAATGAGCAGTTCTTC.

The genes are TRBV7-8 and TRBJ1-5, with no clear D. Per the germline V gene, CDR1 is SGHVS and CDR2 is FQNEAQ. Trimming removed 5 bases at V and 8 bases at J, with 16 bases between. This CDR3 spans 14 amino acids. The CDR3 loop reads CASSPPDTLEPQHF. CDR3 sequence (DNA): TGTGCCAGCAGCCCACCCGACACGCTGGAGCCCCAGCATTTT.

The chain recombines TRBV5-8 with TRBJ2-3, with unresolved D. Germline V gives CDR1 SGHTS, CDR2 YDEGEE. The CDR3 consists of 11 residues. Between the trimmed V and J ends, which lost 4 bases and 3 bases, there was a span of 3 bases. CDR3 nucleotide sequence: TGTGCCAGCAGCCTTACAGATACGCAGTATTTT. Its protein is CASSLTDTQYF.

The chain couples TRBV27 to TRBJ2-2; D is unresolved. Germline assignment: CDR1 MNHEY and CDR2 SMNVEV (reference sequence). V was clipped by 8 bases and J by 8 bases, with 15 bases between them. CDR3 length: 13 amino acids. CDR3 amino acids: CASSMTLGGELFF. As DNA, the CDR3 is TGTGCCAGCTCCATGACCCTAGGGGGGGAGCTGTTTTTT.

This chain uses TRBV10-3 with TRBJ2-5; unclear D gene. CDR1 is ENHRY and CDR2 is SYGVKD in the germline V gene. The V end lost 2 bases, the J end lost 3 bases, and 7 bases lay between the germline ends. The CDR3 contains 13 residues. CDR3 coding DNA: TGTGCCATCAGTGAGAGGATTGAAGAGACCCAGTACTTC. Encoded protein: CAISERIEETQYF.

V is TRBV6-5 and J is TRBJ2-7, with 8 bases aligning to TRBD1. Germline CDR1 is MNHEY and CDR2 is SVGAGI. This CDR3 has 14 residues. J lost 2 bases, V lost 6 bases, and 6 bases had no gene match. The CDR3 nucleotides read TGTGCCAGCAGAAATCCGGGACAGGCCTACGAGCAGTACTTC. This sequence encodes CASRNPGQAYEQYF.

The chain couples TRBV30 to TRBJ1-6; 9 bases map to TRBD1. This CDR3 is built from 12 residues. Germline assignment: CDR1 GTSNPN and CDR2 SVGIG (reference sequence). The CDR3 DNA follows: TGTGCTTCGGACAGGGGCGGATCACCCCTCCACTTT. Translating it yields CASDRGGSPLHF.

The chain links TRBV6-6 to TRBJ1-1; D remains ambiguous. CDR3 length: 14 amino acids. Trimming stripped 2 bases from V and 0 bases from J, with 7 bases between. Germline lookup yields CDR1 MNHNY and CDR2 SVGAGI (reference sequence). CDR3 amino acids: CASSYGGLNTEAFF. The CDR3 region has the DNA TGTGCCAGCAGTTACGGAGGGTTGAACACTGAAGCTTTCTTT.

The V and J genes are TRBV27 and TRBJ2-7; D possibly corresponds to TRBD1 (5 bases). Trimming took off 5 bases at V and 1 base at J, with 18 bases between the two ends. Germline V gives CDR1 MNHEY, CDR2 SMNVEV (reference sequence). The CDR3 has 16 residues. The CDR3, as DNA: TGTGCCAGCAGTCCCACAGGAGTAGGTTTATCCTACGAGCAGTACGTC. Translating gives CASSPTGVGLSYEQYV.

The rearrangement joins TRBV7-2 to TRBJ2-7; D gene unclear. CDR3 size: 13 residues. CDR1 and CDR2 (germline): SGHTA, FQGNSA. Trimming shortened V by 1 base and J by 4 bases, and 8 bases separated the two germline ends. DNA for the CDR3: TGTGCCAGCAGCTTAGAGATTCAATACGAGCAGTACGTC. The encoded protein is CASSLEIQYEQYV.

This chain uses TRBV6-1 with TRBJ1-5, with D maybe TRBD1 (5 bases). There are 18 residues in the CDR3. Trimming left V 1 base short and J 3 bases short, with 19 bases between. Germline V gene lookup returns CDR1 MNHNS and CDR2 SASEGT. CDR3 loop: CASSEGLGGGINNQPQHF. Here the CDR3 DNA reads TGTGCCAGCAGTGAAGGTTTGGGGGGTGGAATTAACAATCAGCCCCAGCATTTT.

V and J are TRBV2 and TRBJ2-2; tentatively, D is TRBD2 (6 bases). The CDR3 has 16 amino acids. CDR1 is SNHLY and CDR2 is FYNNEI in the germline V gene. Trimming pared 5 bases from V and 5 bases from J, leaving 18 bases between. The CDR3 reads CASSPRGGEVTGELFF. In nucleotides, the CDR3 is TGTGCCAGCAGTCCCCGCGGAGGGGAGGTAACCGGGGAGCTGTTTTTT.

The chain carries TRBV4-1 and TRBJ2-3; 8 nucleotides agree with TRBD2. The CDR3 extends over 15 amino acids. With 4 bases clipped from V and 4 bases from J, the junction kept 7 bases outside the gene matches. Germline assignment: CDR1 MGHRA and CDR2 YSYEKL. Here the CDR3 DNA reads TGCGCCAGCAGCCTCGGACTAGCCAGTTCAGATACGCAGTATTTT. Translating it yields CASSLGLASSDTQYF.

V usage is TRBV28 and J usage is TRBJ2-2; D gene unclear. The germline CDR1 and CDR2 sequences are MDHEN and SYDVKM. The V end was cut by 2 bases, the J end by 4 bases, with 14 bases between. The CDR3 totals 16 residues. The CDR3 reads CASSLVNSPRTGELFF. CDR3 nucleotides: TGTGCCAGCAGTTTAGTAAACTCACCGCGCACCGGGGAGCTGTTTTTT.

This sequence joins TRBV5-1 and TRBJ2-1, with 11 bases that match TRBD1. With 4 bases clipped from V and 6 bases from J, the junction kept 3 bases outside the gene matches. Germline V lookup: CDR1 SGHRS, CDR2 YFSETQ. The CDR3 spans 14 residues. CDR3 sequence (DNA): TGCGCCAGCAGCCGGGACAGGGGGGTCAATGAGCAGTTCTTC. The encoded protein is CASSRDRGVNEQFF.

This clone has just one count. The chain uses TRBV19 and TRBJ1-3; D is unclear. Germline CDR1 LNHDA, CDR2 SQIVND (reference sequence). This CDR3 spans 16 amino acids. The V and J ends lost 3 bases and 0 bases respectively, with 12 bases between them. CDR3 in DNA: TGTGCCAGTAGTATCGTCGCTGCCTCCTCTGGAAACACCATATATTTT. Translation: CASSIVAASSGNTIYF.

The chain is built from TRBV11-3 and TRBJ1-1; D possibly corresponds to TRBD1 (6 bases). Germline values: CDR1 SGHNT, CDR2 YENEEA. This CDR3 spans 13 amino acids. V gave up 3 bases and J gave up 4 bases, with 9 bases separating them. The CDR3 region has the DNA TGTGCCAGCAGCTTGTTCAGGGGCACTGAAGCTTTCTTT. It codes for CASSLFRGTEAFF.

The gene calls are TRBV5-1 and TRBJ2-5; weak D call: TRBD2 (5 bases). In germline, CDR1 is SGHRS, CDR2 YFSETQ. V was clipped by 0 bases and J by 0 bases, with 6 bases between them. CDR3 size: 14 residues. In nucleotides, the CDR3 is TGCGCCAGCAGCTTGGGGCGGGACCAAGAGACCCAGTACTTC. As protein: CASSLGRDQETQYF. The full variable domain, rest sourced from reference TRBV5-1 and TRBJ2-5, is KAGVTQTPRYLIKTRGQQVTLSCSPISGHRSVSWYQQTPGQGLQFLFEYFSETQRNKGNFPGRFSGRQFSNSRSEMNVSTLELGDSALYLCASSLGRDQETQYFGPGTRLLVL.

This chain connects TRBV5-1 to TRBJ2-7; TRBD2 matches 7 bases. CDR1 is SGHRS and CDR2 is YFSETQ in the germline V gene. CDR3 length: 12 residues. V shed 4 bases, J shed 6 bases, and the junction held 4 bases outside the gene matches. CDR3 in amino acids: CASSGDYGEQYF. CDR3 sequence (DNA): TGCGCCAGCAGCGGGGACTACGGCGAGCAGTACTTC. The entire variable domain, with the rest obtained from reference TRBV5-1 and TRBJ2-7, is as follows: KAGVTQTPRYLIKTRGQQVTLSCSPISGHRSVSWYQQTPGQGLQFLFEYFSETQRNKGNFPGRFSGRQFSNSRSEMNVSTLELGDSALYLCASSGDYGEQYFGPGTRLTVT.

CDR3 DNA sequence: TGTGCCAGCAGCCAAGGGACTAGCGGGGGGCCAGATACGCAGTATTTT. This encodes CASSQGTSGGPDTQYF. V usage is TRBV5-4 and J usage is TRBJ2-3; the match to TRBD2 covers 15 bases. The CDR3 runs to 16 residues. The trim removed 4 bases at V and 4 bases at J, leaving 4 bases unmatched. Germline V gene data show CDR1 as SGHNT and CDR2 as YYREEE (reference sequence).

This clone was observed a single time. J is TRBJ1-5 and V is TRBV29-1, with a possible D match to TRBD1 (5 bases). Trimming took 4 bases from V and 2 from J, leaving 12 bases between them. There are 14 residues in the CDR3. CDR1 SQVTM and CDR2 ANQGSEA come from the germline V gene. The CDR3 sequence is CSVAEGTRNQPQHF. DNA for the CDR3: TGCAGCGTTGCGGAGGGGACCCGCAATCAGCCCCAGCATTTT. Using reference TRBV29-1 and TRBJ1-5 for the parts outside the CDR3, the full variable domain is SAVISQKPSRDICQRGTSLTIQCQVDSQVTMMFWYRQQPGQSLTLIATANQGSEATYESGFVIDKFPISRPNLTFSTLTVSNMSPEDSSIYLCSVAEGTRNQPQHFGDGTRLSIL.

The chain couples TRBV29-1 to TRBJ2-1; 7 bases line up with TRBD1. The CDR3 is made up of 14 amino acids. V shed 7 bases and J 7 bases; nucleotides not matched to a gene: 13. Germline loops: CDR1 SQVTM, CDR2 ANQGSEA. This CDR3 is CSAQSRGNGNEQFF. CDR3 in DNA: TGCAGCGCCCAGAGCAGGGGGAATGGGAATGAGCAGTTCTTC.

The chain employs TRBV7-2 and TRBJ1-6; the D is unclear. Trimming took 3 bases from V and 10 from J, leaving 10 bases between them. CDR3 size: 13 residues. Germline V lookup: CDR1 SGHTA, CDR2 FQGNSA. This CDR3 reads CASSLFGPSPLHF. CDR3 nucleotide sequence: TGTGCCAGCAGCTTGTTCGGCCCATCACCCCTCCACTTT.